This paragraph reports one T cell receptor beta chain. No antigen is known for it. The data originate from a study of cytomegalovirus exposure and HLA in healthy donors. Study outcomes and limitations: Later analysis identified a missense DCLRE1C variant that was linked to TCR beta V- and J-gene trimming.

Trimming removed 6 bases from V and 4 bases from J, with 19 bases in between. Germline V lookup: CDR1 MNHEY, CDR2 SMNVEV (reference sequence). This CDR3 has 16 amino acids. Those who donated were healthy bone marrow donors. This PCR relied on a set of 60 Vbeta primers and 13 Jbeta primers. Using immunoSEQ multiplex PCR, the repertoire was profiled, and TCRdb retains in-frame clones only, with some absent. The data contain 130,000 or so clones, about 74% of them singletons. The V gene is TRBV27, the J gene TRBJ1-5; weak D call: TRBD1 (6 bases). Material for sequencing was PBMCs. The clonotype comes from a man aged 35 to 55 in good health and CMV-seropositive. CDR3 residues: CASSPMGGPTNQPQHF. The DNA of the CDR3 is TGTGCCAGCAGCCCTATGGGGGGGCCCACGAATCAGCCCCAGCATTTT.